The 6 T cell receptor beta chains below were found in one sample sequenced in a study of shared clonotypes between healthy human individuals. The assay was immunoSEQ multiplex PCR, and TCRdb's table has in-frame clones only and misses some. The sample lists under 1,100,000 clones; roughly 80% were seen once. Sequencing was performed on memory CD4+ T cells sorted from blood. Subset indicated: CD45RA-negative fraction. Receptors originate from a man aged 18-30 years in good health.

Here the CDR3 reads CAINSGQGSGNTIYF. The DNA of the CDR3 is TGTGCCATCAACTCCGGACAGGGCTCTGGAAACACCATATATTTT. The chain links TRBV10-3 to TRBJ1-3; 8 bases are shared with TRBD1. The CDR3 has 15 amino acids. With 7 bases clipped from V and 0 bases from J, the junction kept 5 bases outside the gene matches. From germline, CDR1 is ENHRY and CDR2 SYGVKD.

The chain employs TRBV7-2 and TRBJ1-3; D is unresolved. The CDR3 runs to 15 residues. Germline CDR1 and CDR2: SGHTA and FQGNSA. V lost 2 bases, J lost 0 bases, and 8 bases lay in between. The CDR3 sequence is CASSLSPASGNTIYF. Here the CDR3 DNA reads TGTGCCAGCAGCTTAAGCCCAGCCTCTGGAAACACCATATATTTT.

In nucleotides, the CDR3 is TGCGCCAGCCGACGACAGGGGGCAGAGTACAATGAGCAGTTCTTC. This gives the protein CASRRQGAEYNEQFF. The rearrangement joins TRBV5-1 to TRBJ2-1; TRBD1 aligns across 10 bases. The germline gives CDR1 SGHRS, CDR2 YFSETQ. The CDR3 is 15 amino acids. The V gene end was trimmed by 7 bases and the J gene end by 4 bases; junction bases not matched to a gene: 8.

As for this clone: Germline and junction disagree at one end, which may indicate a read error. The CDR3 sequence is CASSISRDRVQEF. The CDR3 nucleotides read TGTGCCAGTAGTATATCACGGGACAGGGTGCAAGAATTC. The chain couples TRBV19 to TRBJ2-7, with 9 nucleotides matching TRBD1. The V gene's germline CDR1 is LNHDA and CDR2 SQIVND (reference sequence). The CDR3 is made up of 13 amino acids.

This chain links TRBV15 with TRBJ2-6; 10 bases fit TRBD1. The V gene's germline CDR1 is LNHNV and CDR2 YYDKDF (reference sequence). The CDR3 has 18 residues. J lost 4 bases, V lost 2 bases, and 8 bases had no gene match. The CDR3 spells CATSRRPGQGNGANVLTF. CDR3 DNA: TGTGCCACCAGCAGAAGGCCGGGACAGGGGAACGGGGCCAACGTCCTGACTTTC.

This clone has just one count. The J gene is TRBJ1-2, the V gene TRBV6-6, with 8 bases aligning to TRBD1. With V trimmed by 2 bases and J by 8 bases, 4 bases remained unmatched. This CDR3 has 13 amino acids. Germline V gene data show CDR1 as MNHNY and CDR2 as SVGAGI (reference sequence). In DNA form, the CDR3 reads TGTGCCAGCAGTTACCAGGGGGCGGGCGGCTACACCTTC. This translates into CASSYQGAGGYTF.